This TCR beta chain was obtained from a study of blood T cell repertoires in COVID-19. TCRdb keeps only in-frame clones here, not all; method: immunoSEQ multiplex PCR. The sample shows roughly 320,000 clones, approximately 90% of them seen only once. Germline CDR1 reads PRHDT; CDR2 reads FYEKMQ (reference sequence). V was pared by 2 bases and J by 0 bases, with 5 bases of the junction left unmatched. The CDR3 consists of 16 residues. The V call is TRBV13, the J call TRBJ1-1; 8 bases match TRBD1. The clonotype was recovered from a woman aged 25-40 years who had been exposed to COVID-19. The sample taken for sequencing was PBMCs or T cells enriched from blood (not recorded which). CDR3 sequence: CASSLWTGPLNTEAFF. The CDR3, as DNA: TGTGCCAGCAGCTTATGGACAGGGCCCTTGAACACTGAAGCTTTCTTT.